This note documents a single T cell receptor beta chain sequence. Antigen: not known. Clones were sequenced by immunoSEQ multiplex PCR, and TCRdb holds only the in-frame ones, with some missing. Of just over 95,000 clones in the sample, approximately 88% were seen once. The sample belongs to a study of T cell responses to AZD1222 COVID-19 vaccine. Notes on the study in general: It was only after the peak T cell response that any repertoires were sampled. A reported finding is that nearly half of spike-specific TCRs target unmutated variant regions. Vaccine-related CD4 TCRs covered spike, predominating at 160-218 and 743-854.

CDR1 and CDR2 from the germline V gene are SGHVS and FQNEAQ. The CDR3 spans 17 residues. With 4 bases clipped from V and 3 bases from J, the junction kept 10 bases outside the gene matches. The receptor's source is an adult in good health. The chain uses TRBV7-8 and TRBJ2-2; 8 nucleotides agree with TRBD1. The source material was peripheral blood, sampled on day 0 of AZD1222 vaccination. The CDR3 nucleotides read TGTGCCAGCAGCTCAGGCAGCAGGGGGCGCGACACCGGGGAGCTGTTTTTT. Translated: CASSSGSRGRDTGELFF.